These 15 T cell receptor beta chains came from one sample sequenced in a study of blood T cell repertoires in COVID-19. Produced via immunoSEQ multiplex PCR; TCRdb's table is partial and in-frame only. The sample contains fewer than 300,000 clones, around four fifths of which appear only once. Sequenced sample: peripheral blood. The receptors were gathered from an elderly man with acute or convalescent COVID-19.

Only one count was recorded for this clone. The CDR3 region is CASGGGQDYNEQFF. The CDR3 DNA sequence: TGTGCTAGTGGTGGGGGACAGGACTACAATGAGCAGTTCTTC. The gene calls are TRBV12-5 and TRBJ2-1; 8 bases are a match to TRBD1. Germline V CDR1 and CDR2: LGHNT, FRNRAP. The CDR3 consists of 14 residues. V lost 5 bases and J lost 3; bases outside the gene matches: 3.

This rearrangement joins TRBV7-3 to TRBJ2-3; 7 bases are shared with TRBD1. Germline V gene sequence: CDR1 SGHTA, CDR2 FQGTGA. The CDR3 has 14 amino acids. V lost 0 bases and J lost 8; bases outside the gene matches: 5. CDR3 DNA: TGTGCCAGCAGCTTAACGTCGGCAGGGGGTACGCAGTATTTT. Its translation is CASSLTSAGGTQYF. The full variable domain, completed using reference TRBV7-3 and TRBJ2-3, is GAGVSQTPSNKVTEKGKYVELRCDPISGHTALYWYRQSLGQGPEFLIYFQGTGAADDSGLPNDRFFAVRPEGSVSTLKIQRTERGDSAVYLCASSLTSAGGTQYFGPGTRLTVL.

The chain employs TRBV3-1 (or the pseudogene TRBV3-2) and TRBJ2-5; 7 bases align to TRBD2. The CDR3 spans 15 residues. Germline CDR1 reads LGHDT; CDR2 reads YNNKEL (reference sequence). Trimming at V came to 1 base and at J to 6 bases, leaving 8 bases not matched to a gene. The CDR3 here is CASSQAEGGLKTQYF. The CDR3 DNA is TGTGCCAGCAGCCAAGCGGAGGGAGGGTTAAAGACCCAGTACTTC.

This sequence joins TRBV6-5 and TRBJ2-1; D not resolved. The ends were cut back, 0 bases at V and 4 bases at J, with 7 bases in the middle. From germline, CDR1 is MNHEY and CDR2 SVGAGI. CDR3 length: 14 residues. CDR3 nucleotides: TGTGCCAGCAGTTACTCGACGGAGTACAATGAGCAGTTCTTC. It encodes CASSYSTEYNEQFF.

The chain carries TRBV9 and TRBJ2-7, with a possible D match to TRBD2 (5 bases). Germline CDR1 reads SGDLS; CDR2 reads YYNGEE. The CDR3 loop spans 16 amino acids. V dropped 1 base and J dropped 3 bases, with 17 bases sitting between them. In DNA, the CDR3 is TGTGCCAGCAGCGTAAGTCCCACGGGGTCAGGCTACGAGCAGTACTTC. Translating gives CASSVSPTGSGYEQYF.

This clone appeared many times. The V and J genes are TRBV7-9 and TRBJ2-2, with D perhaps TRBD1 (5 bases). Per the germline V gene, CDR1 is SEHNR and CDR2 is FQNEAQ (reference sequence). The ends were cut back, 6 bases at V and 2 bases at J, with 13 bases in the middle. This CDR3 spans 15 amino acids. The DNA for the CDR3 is TGTGCCAGCAGACCGAGACAGAGTAACACCGGGGAGCTGTTTTTT. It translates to CASRPRQSNTGELFF. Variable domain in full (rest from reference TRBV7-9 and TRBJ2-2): DTGVSQNPRHKITKRGQNVTFRCDPISEHNRLYWYRQTLGQGPEFLTYFQNEAQLEKSRLLSDRFSAERPKGSFSTLEIQRTEQGDSAMYLCASRPRQSNTGELFFGEGSRLTVL.

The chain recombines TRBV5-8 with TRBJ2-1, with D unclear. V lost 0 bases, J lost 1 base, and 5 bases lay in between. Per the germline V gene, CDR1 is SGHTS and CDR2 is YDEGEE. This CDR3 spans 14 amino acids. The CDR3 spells CASSLARSYNEQFF. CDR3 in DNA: TGTGCCAGCAGCTTGGCTAGATCCTACAATGAGCAGTTCTTC.

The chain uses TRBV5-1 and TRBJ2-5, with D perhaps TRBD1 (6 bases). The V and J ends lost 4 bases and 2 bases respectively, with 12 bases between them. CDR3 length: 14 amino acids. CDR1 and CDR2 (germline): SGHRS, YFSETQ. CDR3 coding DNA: TGCGCCAGCAGCCTCGGGACAACGCAAGAGACCCAGTACTTC. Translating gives CASSLGTTQETQYF.

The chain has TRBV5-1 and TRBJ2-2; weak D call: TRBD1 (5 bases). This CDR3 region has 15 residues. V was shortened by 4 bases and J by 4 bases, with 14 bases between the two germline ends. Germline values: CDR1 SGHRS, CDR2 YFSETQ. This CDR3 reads CASSQQVSVTGELFF. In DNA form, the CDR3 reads TGCGCCAGCAGCCAACAGGTCTCGGTCACCGGGGAGCTGTTTTTT.

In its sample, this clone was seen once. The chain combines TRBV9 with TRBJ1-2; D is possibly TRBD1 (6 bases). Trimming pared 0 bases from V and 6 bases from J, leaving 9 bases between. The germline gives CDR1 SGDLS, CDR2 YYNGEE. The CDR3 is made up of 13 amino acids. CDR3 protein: CASSVEQGDGYTF. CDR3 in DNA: TGTGCCAGCAGCGTAGAACAGGGAGATGGCTACACCTTC.

DNA of the CDR3: TGTGCCAGCAGCTTGTTGGGGGCAGAGTCACCCCTCCACTTT. Residues: CASSLLGAESPLHF. V and J are TRBV5-4 and TRBJ1-6, with D maybe TRBD1 (6 bases). The V and J ends lost 1 base and 10 bases respectively, with 12 bases between them. The CDR3 loop spans 14 amino acids. Germline values: CDR1 SGHNT, CDR2 YYREEE (reference sequence).

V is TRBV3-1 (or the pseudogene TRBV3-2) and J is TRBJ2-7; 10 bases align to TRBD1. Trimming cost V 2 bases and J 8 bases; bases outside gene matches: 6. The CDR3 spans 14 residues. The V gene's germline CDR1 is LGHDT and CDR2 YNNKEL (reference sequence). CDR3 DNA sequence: TGTGCCAGCAGCCAAAACATGGACAGGGGGAAGCAGTACTTC. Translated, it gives CASSQNMDRGKQYF.

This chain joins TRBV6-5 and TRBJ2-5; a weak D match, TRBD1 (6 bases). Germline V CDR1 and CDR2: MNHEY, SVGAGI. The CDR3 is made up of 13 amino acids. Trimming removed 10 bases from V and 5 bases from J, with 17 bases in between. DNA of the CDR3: TGTGCCACCGCACAGGGTTTGAAGGAGACCCAGTACTTC. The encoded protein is CATAQGLKETQYF.

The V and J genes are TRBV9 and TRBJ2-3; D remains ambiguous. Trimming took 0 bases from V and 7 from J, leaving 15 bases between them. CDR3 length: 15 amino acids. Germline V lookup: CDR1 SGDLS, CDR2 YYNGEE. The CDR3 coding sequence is TGTGCCAGCAGCGTAGCCGGAGCTGAAGGTTATACGCAGTATTTT. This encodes CASSVAGAEGYTQYF.

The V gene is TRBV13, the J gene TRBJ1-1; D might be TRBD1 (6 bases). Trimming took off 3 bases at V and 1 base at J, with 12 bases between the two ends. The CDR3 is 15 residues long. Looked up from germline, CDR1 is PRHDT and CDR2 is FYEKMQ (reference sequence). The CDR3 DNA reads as TGTGCCAGCAGCTTCACCAGGGGTCGGAACACTGAAGCTTTCTTT. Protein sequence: CASSFTRGRNTEAFF. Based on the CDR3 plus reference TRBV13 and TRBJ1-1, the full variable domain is AAGVIQSPRHLIKEKRETATLKCYPIPRHDTVYWYQQGPGQDPQFLISFYEKMQSDKGSIPDRFSAQQFSDYHSELNMSSLELGDSALYFCASSFTRGRNTEAFFGQGTRLTVV.